These T cell receptor beta chains were read from a single sample in a study of cytomegalovirus exposure and HLA in healthy donors. Assay used: immunoSEQ multiplex PCR; TCRdb lists only in-frame clones, some missing. The table has around 150,000 clones, 80% to 90% seen once. The material sequenced was PBMCs. These TCRs come from a woman aged 18-30 years in good health and CMV-seronegative. CDR3s include the opening cysteine and the closing phenylalanine or tryptophan. The D gene is left open where the match is weak. Clone size is not always given. Where it is, it says once, few, many or a class for expanded clones.

NA | NA | TRBJ2-2 | 14 | TRBV7-2 | CASSLVWGAGELFF | TGTGCCAGCAGCTTAGTTTGGGGGGCCGGGGAGCTGTTTTTT
NA | NA | TRBJ1-1 | 15 | TRBV5-1 | CASSLGPGGSTEAFF | TGCGCCAGCAGCTTGGGTCCTGGGGGGAGCACTGAAGCTTTCTTT
NA | NA | TRBJ2-1 | 17 | TRBV7-9 | CASSPVGGAGPYNEQFF | TGTGCCAGCAGCCCTGTCGGAGGGGCCGGTCCCTACAATGAGCAGTTCTTC
NA | TRBD1 | TRBJ1-1 | 13 | TRBV2 | CASSDDRGGEAFF | TGTGCCAGCAGTGATGACAGGGGCGGTGAAGCTTTCTTT
NA | NA | TRBJ2-3 | 13 | TRBV2 | CASSDQGQDTQYF | TGTGCCAGCAGTGATCAGGGTCAAGATACGCAGTATTTT
NA | TRBD1 | TRBJ2-1 | 20 | TRBV4-1 | CASSQRPLRDRAEYYNEQFF | TGCGCCAGCAGCCAACGACCTCTGAGGGACAGAGCCGAGTACTACAATGAGCAGTTCTTC
NA | NA | TRBJ1-4 | 15 | TRBV6-1 | CASSEAEGANEKLFF | TGTGCCAGCAGTGAAGCAGAAGGAGCTAATGAAAAACTGTTTTTT
NA | NA | TRBJ2-7 | 13 | TRBV29-1 | CSANLAGAYEQYF | TGCAGCGCCAACCTCGCAGGGGCCTACGAGCAGTACTTC
NA | NA | TRBJ2-2 | 13 | TRBV5-4 | CASSLDGAGELFF | TGTGCCAGCAGCTTGGACGGGGCCGGGGAGCTGTTTTTT
NA | NA | TRBJ2-3 | 14 | TRBV19 | CASSQRETTDTQYF | TGTGCCAGTAGTCAACGGGAAACAACAGATACGCAGTATTTT
NA | NA | TRBJ2-1 | 14 | TRBV30 | CAWSRGISYNEQFF | TGTGCCTGGAGTCGCGGGATTTCCTACAATGAGCAGTTCTTC
NA | TRBD2 | TRBJ2-7 | 14 | TRBV30 | CACATSGATYEQYF | TGTGCCTGCGCAACTAGCGGGGCAACCTACGAGCAGTACTTC
NA | NA | TRBJ2-7 | 14 | TRBV7-6 | CASSSAPGNYEQYF | TGTGCCAGCAGTTCCGCGCCAGGAAACTACGAGCAGTACTTC
NA | NA | TRBJ1-5 | 17 | TRBV5-8 | CASSLETQTYSNQPQHF | TGTGCCAGCAGCTTGGAGACGCAGACTTATAGCAATCAGCCCCAGCATTTT
NA | NA | TRBJ1-3 | 15 | TRBV29-1 | CSVEDLGQTGNTIYF | TGCAGCGTTGAAGATCTTGGGCAGACTGGAAACACCATATATTTT
NA | TRBD2 | TRBJ2-3 | 15 | TRBV7-8 | CASSVTSGSADTQYF | TGTGCCAGCAGCGTGACTAGCGGGAGTGCCGATACGCAGTATTTT
NA | TRBD2 | TRBJ2-2 | 15 | TRBV30 | CAWSQLAGGTGELFF | TGTGCCTGGAGCCAACTAGCGGGGGGCACCGGGGAGCTGTTTTTT
NA | TRBD1 | TRBJ1-1 | 15 | TRBV18 | CASSPLSGTGTEAFF | TGTGCCAGCTCACCACTGAGTGGGACAGGGACTGAAGCTTTCTTT
NA | NA | TRBJ2-1 | 17 | TRBV7-2 | CASSRQVAGGWFNEQFF | TGTGCCAGCAGCCGACAAGTGGCGGGCGGTTGGTTCAATGAGCAGTTCTTC
NA | NA | TRBJ1-1 | 15 | TRBV6-1 | CASSSDPEMNTEAFF | TGTGCCAGCAGTAGCGACCCAGAGATGAACACTGAAGCTTTCTTT
NA | TRBD2 | TRBJ2-7 | 17 | TRBV18 | CASSPGTSGVLPYEQYF | TGTGCCAGCTCACCAGGGACTAGCGGGGTTTTGCCCTACGAGCAGTACTTC
NA | NA | TRBJ1-6 | 19 | TRBV27 | CASSLPWNQGGRRRSPLHF | TGTGCCAGCAGTTTACCCTGGAACCAGGGTGGGAGGCGTCGGTCACCCCTCCACTTT
NA | TRBD2 | TRBJ2-5 | 17 | TRBV5-8 | CASSSLFGSGSEETQYF | TGTGCCAGCAGCTCCCTTTTCGGTAGCGGGAGCGAGGAGACCCAGTACTTC
NA | NA | TRBJ1-5 | 14 | TRBV28 | CASSLPGSRQPQHF | TGTGCCAGCAGTTTACCAGGGTCGCGCCAGCCCCAGCATTTT
NA | NA | TRBJ2-3 | 13 | TRBV19 | CASRGAPTDTQYF | TGTGCCAGTAGGGGGGCCCCCACGGATACGCAGTATTTT
once | NA | TRBJ2-7 | 14 | TRBV19 | CASTEGRLPYEQYF | TGTGCCAGTACGGAGGGACGTCTTCCCTACGAGCAGTACTTC
NA | NA | TRBJ2-2 | 15 | TRBV7-2 | CASSLAAGNTGELFF | TGTGCCAGCAGCTTAGCGGCAGGGAACACCGGGGAGCTGTTTTTT
NA | TRBD1 | TRBJ2-1 | 16 | TRBV6-5 | CASSYRQGALYNEQFF | TGTGCCAGCAGTTATAGACAGGGGGCTTTATACAATGAGCAGTTCTTC
few | TRBD2 | TRBJ2-2 | 14 | TRBV6-1 | CASRVGTSAGELFF | TGTGCCAGCAGAGTAGGGACTAGCGCCGGGGAGCTGTTTTTT
NA | NA | TRBJ1-3 | 16 | TRBV5-1 | CASSLASGGPGNTIYF | TGCGCCAGCAGCTTGGCCTCAGGAGGACCTGGAAACACCATATATTTT
NA | NA | TRBJ2-1 | 12 | TRBV25-1 | CASWASYNEQFF | TGTGCCAGCTGGGCTTCCTACAATGAGCAGTTCTTC
NA | NA | TRBJ2-3 | 15 | TRBV7-2 | CASSLYPGSGNTQYF | TGTGCCAGCAGCCTTTATCCGGGGTCAGGCAATACGCAGTATTTT
NA | NA | TRBJ1-3 | 16 | TRBV7-9 | CASSGPADRSGNTIYF | TGTGCCAGCAGCGGGCCCGCTGACAGGTCTGGAAACACCATATATTTT